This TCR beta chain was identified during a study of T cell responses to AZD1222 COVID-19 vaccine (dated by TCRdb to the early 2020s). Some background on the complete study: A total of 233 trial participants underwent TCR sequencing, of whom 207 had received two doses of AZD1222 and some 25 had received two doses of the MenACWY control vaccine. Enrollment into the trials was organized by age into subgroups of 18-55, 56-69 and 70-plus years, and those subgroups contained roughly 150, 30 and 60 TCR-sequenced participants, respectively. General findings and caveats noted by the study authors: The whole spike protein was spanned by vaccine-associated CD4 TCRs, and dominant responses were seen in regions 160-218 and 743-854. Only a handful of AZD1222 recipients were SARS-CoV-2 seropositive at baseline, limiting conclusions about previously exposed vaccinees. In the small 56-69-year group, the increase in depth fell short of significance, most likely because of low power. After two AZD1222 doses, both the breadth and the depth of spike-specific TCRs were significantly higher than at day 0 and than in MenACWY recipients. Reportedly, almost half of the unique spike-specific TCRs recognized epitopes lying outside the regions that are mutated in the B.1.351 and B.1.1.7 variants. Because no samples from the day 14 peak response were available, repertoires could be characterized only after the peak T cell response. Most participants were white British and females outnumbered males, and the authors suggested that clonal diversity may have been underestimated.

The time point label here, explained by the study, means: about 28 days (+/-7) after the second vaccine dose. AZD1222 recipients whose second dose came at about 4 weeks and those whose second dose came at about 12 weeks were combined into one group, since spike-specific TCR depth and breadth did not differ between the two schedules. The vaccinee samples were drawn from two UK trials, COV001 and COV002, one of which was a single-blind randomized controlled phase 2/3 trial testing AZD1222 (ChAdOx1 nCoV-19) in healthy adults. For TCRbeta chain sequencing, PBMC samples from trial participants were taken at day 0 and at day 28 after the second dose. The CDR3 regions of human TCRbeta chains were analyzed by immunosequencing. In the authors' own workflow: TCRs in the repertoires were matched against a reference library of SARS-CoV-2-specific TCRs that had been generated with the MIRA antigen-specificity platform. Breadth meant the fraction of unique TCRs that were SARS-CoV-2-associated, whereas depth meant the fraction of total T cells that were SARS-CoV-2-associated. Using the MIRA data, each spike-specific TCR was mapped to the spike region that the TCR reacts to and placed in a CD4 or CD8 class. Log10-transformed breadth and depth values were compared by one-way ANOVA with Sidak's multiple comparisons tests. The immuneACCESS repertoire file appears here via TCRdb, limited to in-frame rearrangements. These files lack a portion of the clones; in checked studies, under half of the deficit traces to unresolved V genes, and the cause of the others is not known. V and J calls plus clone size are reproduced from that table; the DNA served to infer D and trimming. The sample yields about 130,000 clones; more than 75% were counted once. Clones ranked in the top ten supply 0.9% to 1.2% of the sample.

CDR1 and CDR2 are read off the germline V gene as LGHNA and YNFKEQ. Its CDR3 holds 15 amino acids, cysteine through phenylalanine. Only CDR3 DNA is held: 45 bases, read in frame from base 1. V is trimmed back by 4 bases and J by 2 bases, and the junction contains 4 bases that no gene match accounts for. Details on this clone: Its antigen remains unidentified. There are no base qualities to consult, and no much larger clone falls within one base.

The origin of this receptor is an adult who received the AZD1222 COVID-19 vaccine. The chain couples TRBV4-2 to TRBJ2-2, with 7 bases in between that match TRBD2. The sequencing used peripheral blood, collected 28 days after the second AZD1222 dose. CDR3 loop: CASSLLAGNTGELFF. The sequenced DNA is TGTGCCAGCAGCCTCTTAGCGGGTAACACCGGGGAGCTGTTTTTT.